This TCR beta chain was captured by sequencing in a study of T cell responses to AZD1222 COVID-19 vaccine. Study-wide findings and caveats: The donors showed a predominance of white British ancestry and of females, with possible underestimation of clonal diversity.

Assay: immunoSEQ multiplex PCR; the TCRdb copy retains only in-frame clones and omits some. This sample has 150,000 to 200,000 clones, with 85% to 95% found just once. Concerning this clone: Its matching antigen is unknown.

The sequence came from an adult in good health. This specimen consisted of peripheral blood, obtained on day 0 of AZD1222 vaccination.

CDR3 sequence (DNA): TGTGCCAGCAGCCTACAGGAAAGAGATACTGAAGCTTTCTTT. Translated: CASSLQERDTEAFF. The chain employs TRBV13 and TRBJ1-1; D perhaps matches TRBD1 (5 bases). V lost 5 bases and J 5 bases, leaving 15 bases between the germline ends. Germline CDR1 is PRHDT and CDR2 is FYEKMQ (reference sequence). The CDR3 contains 14 residues.